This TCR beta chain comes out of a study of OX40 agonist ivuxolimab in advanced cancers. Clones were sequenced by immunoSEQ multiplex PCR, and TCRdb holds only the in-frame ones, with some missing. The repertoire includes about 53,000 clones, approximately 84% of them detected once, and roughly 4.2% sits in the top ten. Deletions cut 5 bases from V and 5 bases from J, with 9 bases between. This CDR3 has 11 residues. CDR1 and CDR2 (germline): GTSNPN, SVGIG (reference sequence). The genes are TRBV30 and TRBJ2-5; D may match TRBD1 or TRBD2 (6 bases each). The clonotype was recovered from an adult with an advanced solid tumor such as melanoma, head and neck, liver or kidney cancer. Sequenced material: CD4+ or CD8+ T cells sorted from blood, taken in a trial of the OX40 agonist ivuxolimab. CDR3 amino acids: CAWAGGETQYF. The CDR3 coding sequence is TGTGCCTGGGCCGGGGGCGAGACCCAGTACTTC.